The rows below give T cell receptor beta chains drawn from one sample of a study of blood T cell repertoires in COVID-19. The assay was immunoSEQ multiplex PCR, and TCRdb's table has in-frame clones only and misses some. Here the sample spans about 120,000 clones, around 81% being singletons. The sample consisted of peripheral blood. The receptors shown here come from a human donor in a cohort sampled during active COVID-19. CDR3s include the opening cysteine and the closing phenylalanine or tryptophan. Each record gives: V gene, J gene, CDR3 protein.

v_call: TRBV7-9; j_call: TRBJ2-7; cdr3_aa: CASSSPRTGGLYEQYF
v_call: TRBV20-1; j_call: TRBJ2-2; cdr3_aa: CSASLSGELFF
v_call: TRBV7-9; j_call: TRBJ2-3; cdr3_aa: CASTDRGGTDTQYF
v_call: TRBV28; j_call: TRBJ2-3; cdr3_aa: CASSLWRSGSGGSTDTQYF
v_call: TRBV6-6; j_call: TRBJ1-5; cdr3_aa: CASSFEGQGIQPQHF
v_call: TRBV18; j_call: TRBJ2-7; cdr3_aa: CASHDKEDYEQYF
v_call: TRBV5-1; j_call: TRBJ2-5; cdr3_aa: CASSFRLAGATYKETQYF
v_call: TRBV9; j_call: TRBJ2-4; cdr3_aa: CASSRGVGNIQYF
v_call: TRBV4-3; j_call: TRBJ1-5; cdr3_aa: CASSHRRGSNQPQHF
v_call: TRBV18; j_call: TRBJ1-2; cdr3_aa: CASSPRREDNGYTF
v_call: TRBV13; j_call: TRBJ2-7; cdr3_aa: CASSLGTRSGGERYEQYF
v_call: TRBV5-6; j_call: TRBJ2-1; cdr3_aa: CASRSSGGAEREQFF
v_call: TRBV18; j_call: TRBJ1-4; cdr3_aa: CASSPIQGTGSEKLFF
v_call: TRBV18; j_call: TRBJ1-1; cdr3_aa: CASSRVGGPRDTEAFF
v_call: TRBV6-5; j_call: TRBJ1-5; cdr3_aa: CASRPGGQRNQPQHF
v_call: TRBV6-2/TRBV6-3; j_call: TRBJ2-3; cdr3_aa: CASSYSRVPQYF
v_call: TRBV6-5; j_call: TRBJ1-3; cdr3_aa: CASTNRGAFGNTIYF
v_call: TRBV19; j_call: TRBJ1-3; cdr3_aa: CASSKAGTGGNTIYF
v_call: TRBV19; j_call: TRBJ2-7; cdr3_aa: CASSNRGGANSYEQYF
v_call: TRBV28; j_call: TRBJ2-1; cdr3_aa: CASSLIGSSLNEQFF